This is a list of T cell receptor beta chains from one sample in a study of control samples from healthy donors and cancer patients. The protocol was immunoSEQ multiplex PCR, while the TCRdb copy is restricted to in-frame clones and leaves out a portion. The sample includes about 94,000 clones, 90% of them seen just once. The sequencing input was blood. Receptors originate from a woman aged 18-35 years in good health. CDR3s include the opening cysteine and the closing phenylalanine or tryptophan. The D gene is left open where the match is weak. Clone size is given for some rows only: seen once, a few or many times, or a class if the clone is expanded.

TRBJ1-2 | - | - | TRBV5-6 | TGTGCCAGCAGCTTTTACGTCGAGGGGAACACCTTC | CASSFYVEGNTF
TRBJ1-1 | TRBD1 | - | TRBV11-3 | TGTGCCAGCAGCTTAGCGCCGGGACAGGGATTTTTGACTGAAGCTTTCTTT | CASSLAPGQGFLTEAFF
TRBJ1-2 | - | once | TRBV9 | TGTGCCAGCAGCGTAGGTGCGGTCATTAACTATGGCTACACCTTC | CASSVGAVINYGYTF
TRBJ2-7 | - | - | TRBV5-1 | TGCGCCAGCAGCTTCTACGCAGGGGCCTCCTACGAGCAGTACTTC | CASSFYAGASYEQYF
TRBJ1-1 | - | - | TRBV5-1 | TGCGCCAGCAGCGCACTAGGCTCAGCTCATGACACTGAAGCTTTCTTT | CASSALGSAHDTEAFF
TRBJ2-7 | - | - | TRBV5-4 | TGTGCCAGCAGCTTGTTGGCGGACTCCTACGAGCAGTACTTC | CASSLLADSYEQYF
TRBJ2-7 | - | - | TRBV29-1 | TGCAGCGTATCATTCTCGGGCAGGTACGAGCAGTACTTC | CSVSFSGRYEQYF
TRBJ2-5 | TRBD2 | - | TRBV3-1/TRBV3-2 | TGTGCCAGCAGCCAGGAACTAGCGCCTGAAGAGACCCAGTACTTC | CASSQELAPEETQYF
TRBJ2-1 | - | few | TRBV4-2 | TGTGCCAGCAGCCAAGCGCTAGAGGCATCCAATGAGCAGTTCTTC | CASSQALEASNEQFF
TRBJ1-1 | - | - | TRBV2 | TGTGCCAGCAGTAGTGATATGAACACTGAAGCTTTCTTT | CASSSDMNTEAFF
TRBJ2-1 | - | - | TRBV1 | TGCACCAGCAGCCAAGAATCGGACAGGGCCCCTTCTGGGGTCGATGAGCAGTTCTTC | CTSSQESDRAPSGVDEQFF
TRBJ1-2 | TRBD1 | - | TRBV11-2 | TGTGCCAGCAGCTTAGACAGGGGGCATGGCTACACCTTC | CASSLDRGHGYTF
TRBJ1-2 | TRBD1 | - | TRBV28 | TGTGCCAGCAGACGACCTCCCGGACAGGGGGCCGATGGCTACACCTTC | CASRRPPGQGADGYTF
TRBJ2-7 | TRBD1 | - | TRBV19 | TGTGCCAGTAGGCTTCGGACAGGGGAGTACGAGCAGTACTTC | CASRLRTGEYEQYF
TRBJ1-6 | TRBD1 | - | TRBV11-2 | TGTGCCAGCAGCAGGGCCGGGACAGGGACCTGGGGAGGGTATTCACCCCTCCACTTT | CASSRAGTGTWGGYSPLHF
TRBJ1-5 | TRBD1 | - | TRBV19 | TGTGCCAGTACCCTTGGGACAGATAATCAGCCCCAGCATTTT | CASTLGTDNQPQHF
TRBJ2-6 | TRBD1 | - | TRBV5-4 | TGTGCCAGCAGCCAACTAACAGGGGTGGCCAACGTCCTGACTTTC | CASSQLTGVANVLTF
TRBJ2-2 | TRBD1 | - | TRBV4-1 | TGCGCCAGCAGCCAAGGGACAGGTCAACCCGGGGAGCTGTTTTTT | CASSQGTGQPGELFF
TRBJ2-2 | TRBD1 | - | TRBV7-3 | TGTGCCAGCAGCTATATCGGACAGGCTAACGGCGGGGAGCTGTTTTTT | CASSYIGQANGGELFF
TRBJ2-2 | - | - | TRBV27 | TGTGCCAGCAGTGGGGGCACCGGGGAGCTGTTTTTT | CASSGGTGELFF
TRBJ2-7 | - | - | TRBV21-1 | TGTGCCAGCAGCAAAGGGGCCCTCTTCTTATACGAGCAGTACTTC | CASSKGALFLYEQYF
TRBJ2-7 | TRBD2 | - | TRBV29-1 | TGCAGCGTTGAAGACCCAGCGGGGGGATACGAGCAGTACTTC | CSVEDPAGGYEQYF
TRBJ2-3 | - | - | TRBV9 | TGTGCCAGCAGCGTAGCTTTAGGGGGCACAGATACGCAGTATTTT | CASSVALGGTDTQYF
TRBJ1-2 | - | - | TRBV5-1 | TGCGCCAGCAGCTCTCCAGGGGTGGCCTATGGCTACACCTTC | CASSSPGVAYGYTF
TRBJ1-1 | TRBD1 | - | TRBV20-1 | TGCAGTGCTAGTCGGACAGGGAACACTGAAGCTTTCTTT | CSASRTGNTEAFF
TRBJ2-7 | - | - | TRBV5-6 | TGTGCCAGCAGCTTGGCCGTCGCCGAGCAGTACTTC | CASSLAVAEQYF